Listed here are 4 T cell receptor beta chains from one sample, sequenced in a study of OX40 agonist ivuxolimab in advanced cancers. Profiling relied on immunoSEQ multiplex PCR, and the TCRdb table lists in-frame clones only, not all of them. The sample holds around 100,000 clones, over 75% seen once. The sequences come from CD4+ or CD8+ T cells sorted from blood, collected in a trial of the OX40 agonist ivuxolimab. The receptors derive from an adult with an advanced solid tumor such as melanoma, head and neck, liver or kidney cancer.

This chain links TRBV28 with TRBJ2-1; no firm D call. This CDR3 is built from 15 residues. Trimming stripped 2 bases from V and 11 bases from J, with 19 bases between. Germline CDR1 reads MDHEN; CDR2 reads SYDVKM. CDR3 coding DNA: TGTGCCAGCAGTTTACCCTCGGGTTCTGCAATAAAGCAGTTCTTC. Protein sequence: CASSLPSGSAIKQFF.

This rearrangement joins TRBV27 to TRBJ1-1; 10 nucleotides agree with TRBD1. Germline V CDR1 and CDR2: MNHEY, SMNVEV (reference sequence). The CDR3 loop spans 14 amino acids. V shed 6 bases and J 1 base; nucleotides not matched to a gene: 2. CDR3 sequence reads: CASRRQGANTEAFF. CDR3 nucleotide sequence: TGTGCCAGCAGACGACAGGGGGCGAACACTGAAGCTTTCTTT.

The genes are TRBV6-1 and TRBJ2-7; 7 nucleotides align to TRBD1. Trimming took 2 bases from V and 4 from J; bases not matched to a gene: 2. The length of the CDR3 is 13 residues. From germline, CDR1 is MNHNS and CDR2 SASEGT. Here the CDR3 DNA reads TGTGCCAGCAGTGAAAGGGGACAGTACGAGCAGTACTTC. Translated, it gives CASSERGQYEQYF.

The chain recombines TRBV5-4 with TRBJ1-2, with 7 bases that match TRBD1. There are 14 residues in the CDR3. CDR1 and CDR2 from the germline V gene are SGHNT and YYREEE (reference sequence). Unmatched junction bases numbered 6, after V lost 2 bases and J lost 5 bases. The CDR3 is CASSLRQGLYGYTF. CDR3 DNA: TGTGCCAGCAGCTTAAGACAGGGACTATATGGCTACACCTTC.